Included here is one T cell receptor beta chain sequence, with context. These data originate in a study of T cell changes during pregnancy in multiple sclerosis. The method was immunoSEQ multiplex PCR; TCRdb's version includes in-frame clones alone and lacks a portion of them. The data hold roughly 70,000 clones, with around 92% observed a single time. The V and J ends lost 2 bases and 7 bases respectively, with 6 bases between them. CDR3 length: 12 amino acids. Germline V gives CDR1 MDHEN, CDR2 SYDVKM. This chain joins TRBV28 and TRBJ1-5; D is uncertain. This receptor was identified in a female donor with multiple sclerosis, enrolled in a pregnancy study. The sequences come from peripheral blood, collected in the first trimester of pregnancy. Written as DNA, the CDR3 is TGTGCCAGCAGTTTAGGGAGGCAGCCCCAGCATTTT. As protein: CASSLGRQPQHF.